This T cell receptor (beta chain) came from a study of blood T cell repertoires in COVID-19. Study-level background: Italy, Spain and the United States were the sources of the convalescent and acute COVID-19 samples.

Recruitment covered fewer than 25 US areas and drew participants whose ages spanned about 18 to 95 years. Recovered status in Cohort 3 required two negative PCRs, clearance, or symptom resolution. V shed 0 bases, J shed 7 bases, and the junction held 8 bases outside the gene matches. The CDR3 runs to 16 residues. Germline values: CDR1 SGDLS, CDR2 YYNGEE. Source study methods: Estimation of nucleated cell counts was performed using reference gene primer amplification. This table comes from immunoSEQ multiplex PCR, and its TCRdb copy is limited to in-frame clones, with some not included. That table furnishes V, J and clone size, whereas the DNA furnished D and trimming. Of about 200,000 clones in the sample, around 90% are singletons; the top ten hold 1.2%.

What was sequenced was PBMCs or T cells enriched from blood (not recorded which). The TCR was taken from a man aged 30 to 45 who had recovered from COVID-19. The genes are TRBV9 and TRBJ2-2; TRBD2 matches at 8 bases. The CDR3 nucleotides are TGTGCCAGCAGCGTAGAGGGACTAGGATTGATCGGGGAGCTGTTTTTT. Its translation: CASSVEGLGLIGELFF.